This is a list of T cell receptor beta chains from one sample in a study of T cells after yellow fever vaccination. TCRdb recomputed calls from the 5' RACE reads with MiXCR, one row per CDR3 protein. The sample consists of a few hundred thousand distinct CDR3 sequences, approximately 8% of them appearing once. The specimen comprised PBMCs, sampled around 45 days after the first yellow fever vaccination. The receptors come from a man aged 18 to 29 who received the YFV17D yellow fever vaccine. CDR3s leave out the opening cysteine and the closing phenylalanine or tryptophan. A D gene is named only where the DNA matches it firmly. The size of a clone is reported for some rows only, either as once, few or many, or as a class for expanded clones.

D,V,size,CDR3
.,TRBV2,few,ASTLGEGAEAF
.,TRBV5-1,many,ASSLVLGSERNEQF
.,TRBV12-3/TRBV12-4,.,ASSVWGRKGYT
TRBD1,TRBV7-2,.,ASRLRGTGAETQY
.,TRBV7-9,many,ASRNWVGRHNTGELF
TRBD2,TRBV6-1,.,ASSLVVSGPGTQY
TRBD1,TRBV28,few,ASSFEQGAARGYT
.,TRBV20-1,few,SARDSNQPQH
.,TRBV5-6,few,ASSLTSSMNTEAF
.,TRBV11-2,.,ASSYPGVPYEQY
TRBD2,TRBV4-2,.,ASSQAREGKETQY
TRBD1,TRBV7-2,.,ASRFGRGRAEAF
.,TRBV4-2,.,ASSQGLRGVDTEAF
TRBD1,TRBV13,few,ASSWGQGHTEAF
.,TRBV25-1,few,ASSDRQLQETQY
TRBD1,TRBV19,.,ASSPDRDRYNSPLH
TRBD1,TRBV5-1,few,ASSPLRQGSYGYT